This TCR beta chain originates from a study of beta chain features in type 1 diabetes (dated by TCRdb to the late 2010s). In terms of the full investigation: Mean age, gender distribution, total cell number and subset yield did not differ between patients and healthy donors. Naive and central memory subsets were obtained from all 28 donors, but regulatory and stem cell-like memory subsets were isolated from only 8 patients and 8 healthy donors. The study compared TCRB repertoires of sorted circulating CD4+ T cell subsets between recently diagnosed type 1 diabetes patients and matched healthy donors. A total of 100 million to 140 million sorted cells were examined across all samples, and the number of cells per subset was strongly correlated with RNA yield. What the research found in general, with its limitations: Because cDNA rather than genomic DNA was sequenced, highly expressing activated cells could have been over-represented, although no difference in activation and CD3 levels was found between groups. Naive, central memory and regulatory TCRB repertoires appeared to be more alike among patients than among healthy donors. Only small numbers of individuals were included in the HLA sub-analyses, which left unresolved whether HLA type had any influence on TCRB rearrangement. In all four CD4+ subsets, TCRB CDR3 length was moderately but significantly shorter in type 1 diabetes patients. Fewer insertions and more nucleotide deletions at VDJ recombination sites were observed in patients with type 1 diabetes, implying thymic rearrangement abnormalities. Shorter templates might be favored by PCR, yet because patient and control samples were amplified and corrected together, any such skew would affect both groups equally.

The entire amount of isolated RNA was reverse transcribed using the High Capacity cDNA Reverse Transcription Kit, so the sequenced TCRB transcripts were expressed ones. Deep immunoSEQ sequencing was performed on naive, central memory and regulatory T cell samples, with an average of roughly 3.3 million total reads per sample. After sorted cells were lysed in RLT buffer, RNA was extracted with DNase-treated RNeasy Micro or Mini kits, with the choice depending on cell number. To prevent cross-contamination, every cell subset was processed on its own, while patient and healthy donor samples were processed together. The immunoSEQ multiplex PCR was used to amplify TCRB sequences from cDNA, generating 87-bp fragments that spanned the CDR3 region. Amplicons were sequenced on the Illumina HiSeq platform. Per the authors' processing: PCR bias was computationally corrected using synthetic template baselines, reads within Hamming distance 2 were collapsed, and singletons that could not be merged were discarded. Reads were aligned against IMGT to assign V, D and J genes, CDR3 length and insertions or deletions at six rearrangement sites. Within each subset, clonotype counts were normalized to sorted cell number, after which true diversity and Gini coefficients were computed with the tcR R package. The overlap coefficient, calculated on TCRB nucleotide sequences, was used to measure repertoire sharing. As a proxy for the pre-selection repertoire, out-of-frame TCRB sequences from naive cells were analyzed. Sourced from immuneACCESS, this table was stored by TCRdb with only in-frame sequences that have V and J called. A share of the clones is absent; for the studies checked, an unresolved V gene accounts for under half, and the remainder has no known explanation. Clone size and the V and J calls come from that table; the DNA yielded D and trimming. This sample is represented by 640,000 or so clones; over 10% of them were singletons. Together, the top ten hold approximately 0.022% of the sample.

A single peripheral blood draw of approximately 100 mL on average was collected from each donor into heparinised tubes. A BD FACSAria II and a panel including CD45RO, CCR7, CD25, CD127, CD95 and CD27 were used to sort naive, central memory, regulatory and stem cell-like memory CD4+ T cells. Purity was above 98% for every sorted population. Right away, PBMCs were isolated by Lymphoprep density gradient centrifugation and were stained directly, with no culture step. To minimize batch effects, samples were stained and sorted in pairs, one healthy donor with one patient per experiment. The CDR3 numbers 15 residues from cysteine through phenylalanine. This entry keeps only the CDR3 DNA: 45 bases, framed from base 1. V is reduced by 2 bases and J by 4 bases, leaving a spacing of 15 bases between them. Reading the germline V gene gives CDR1 SGHDT and CDR2 YYEEEE. As concerns this clone: Its cognate antigen has yet to be identified. No qualities accompany the bases; no much larger clone lies one base away.

Source material: naive CD4+ T cells from blood. Explained via the paper, the cell subset or site label denotes: true naive CD4+ T cells. Rearrangement joined TRBV5-6 to TRBJ2-5, with the D segment possibly TRBD1 or TRBD2, each aligning over 6 bases. This sequence was found in a man between 18 and 35 years old with type 1 diabetes. The DNA sequence is given as TGTGCCAGCAGCTTCCCGCCGGGGGCTCGAGAGACCCAGTACTTC. Translated, this is CASSFPPGARETQYF.